This record concerns one T cell receptor (beta chain) sequence. This record comes from a study of Graves' ophthalmopathy and Graves' hyperthyroidism. Study background: Peripheral blood was gathered at first diagnosis, ahead of any treatment whatsoever.

Certain patients were not enrolled. These were patients with other autoimmune diseases, uncontrolled infections, pregnancy or lactation. As the template, RNA transcripts were used to amplify TCR beta CDR3 regions. In the first round, RT-PCR was carried out with HTBI primers, and a multiplex PCR formed the second round. TCRdb re-analysed the multiplex PCR reads in MiXCR, keeping a single row per CDR3 protein. The sample has a few hundred thousand distinct CDR3 sequences, about 21% seen once. CDR1 is MNHNS, CDR2 SASEGT, per germline. This CDR3 comprises 15 residues. V lost 6 bases, J lost 3 bases, and 8 bases stayed unmatched.

Material for sequencing was peripheral blood. This TCR came from a woman aged 18-29 years with stable Graves' hyperthyroidism. The V call is TRBV6-1, the J call TRBJ2-7, with TRBD1 matching 10 bases. The CDR3 DNA reads as TGTGCCAGCAGCGAAAGGGACAGGGGTGACTACGAGCAGTACTTC. Its protein is CASSERDRGDYEQYF.